Below, 14 T cell receptor beta chains from the same sample are listed, as sequenced in a study of cytotoxic CD8 clonotypes in ibrutinib-treated CLL. This table comes from immunoSEQ multiplex PCR, and its TCRdb copy is limited to in-frame clones, with some not included. The sample has about 140,000 clones; more than 75% are singletons. The material was PBMCs, obtained after 36 months of ibrutinib treatment. These TCRs come from a human donor with chronic lymphocytic leukemia.

This chain connects TRBV30 to TRBJ1-5, with a possible D match to TRBD1 (5 bases). The CDR3 runs to 14 residues. The V and J ends lost 4 bases and 7 bases respectively, with 17 bases between them. Germline CDR1 is GTSNPN and CDR2 is SVGIG (reference sequence). In DNA form, the CDR3 reads TGTGCCTGGAAAGGGCAGGGAGATAGGCAGCCCCAGCATTTT. Its translation is CAWKGQGDRQPQHF.

The chain carries TRBV7-9 and TRBJ2-2, with 11 positions matching TRBD1. J lost 5 bases, V lost 5 bases, and 7 bases had no gene match. The CDR3 extends over 16 amino acids. Germline CDR1 is SEHNR and CDR2 is FQNEAQ (reference sequence). CDR3 DNA: TGTGCCAGCAGCCGGACCGGGACAGGGGGTACCGGGGAGCTGTTTTTT. Its translation is CASSRTGTGGTGELFF. The whole variable domain, remainder taken from reference TRBV7-9 and TRBJ2-2, is DTGVSQNPRHKITKRGQNVTFRCDPISEHNRLYWYRQTLGQGPEFLTYFQNEAQLEKSRLLSDRFSAERPKGSFSTLEIQRTEQGDSAMYLCASSRTGTGGTGELFFGEGSRLTVL.

V and J are TRBV19 and TRBJ2-3; either TRBD1 or TRBD2 may fit D (7 bases each). Trimming shortened V by 3 bases and J by 3 bases, and 10 bases separated the two germline ends. Germline lookup yields CDR1 LNHDA and CDR2 SQIVND (reference sequence). This CDR3 is built from 14 residues. DNA for the CDR3: TGTGCCAGTAGTATTCAGGGGGGGACAGATACGCAGTATTTT. Protein sequence: CASSIQGGTDTQYF. The full variable domain, with the rest looked up from reference TRBV19 and TRBJ2-3, is DGGITQSPKYLFRKEGQNVTLSCEQNLNHDAMYWYRQDPGQGLRLIYYSQIVNDFQKGDIAEGYSVSREKKESFPLTVTSAQKNPTAFYLCASSIQGGTDTQYFGPGTRLTVL.

V usage is TRBV2 and J usage is TRBJ2-5; TRBD2 matches 12 bases. Germline CDR1 SNHLY, CDR2 FYNNEI. The CDR3 loop spans 15 amino acids. The junction had 5 bases not matched to a gene; V was cut back by 1 base and J by 8 bases. CDR3 in amino acids: CASSEGLAGVGTQYF. CDR3 nucleotides: TGTGCCAGCAGTGAAGGACTAGCGGGAGTTGGTACCCAGTACTTC.

The J gene is TRBJ1-5, the V gene TRBV4-1, with D possibly TRBD1 on 6 matching bases. The CDR3 spans 16 residues. Trimming took off 3 bases at V and 3 bases at J, with 15 bases between the two ends. Germline assignment: CDR1 MGHRA and CDR2 YSYEKL. The CDR3 nucleotides are TGCGCCAGCAGCCACGTATGGGGGGCTCCCAATCAGCCCCAGCATTTT. Residues: CASSHVWGAPNQPQHF.

As for this clone: In the same sample, other DNA sequences code for this CDR3. The gene calls are TRBV2 and TRBJ1-1; 8 positions agree with TRBD1. Germline values: CDR1 SNHLY, CDR2 FYNNEI. V lost 6 bases, J lost 1 base, and 1 base stayed unmatched. This CDR3 region has 13 residues. The CDR3 loop reads CASSGQGNTEAFF. CDR3 bases: TGTGCCAGCAGCGGACAGGGGAACACTGAAGCTTTCTTT.

This rearrangement joins TRBV6-1 to TRBJ2-5, with TRBD1 as a possible D gene (6 bases). Per the germline V gene, CDR1 is MNHNS and CDR2 is SASEGT. Trimming cost V 7 bases and J 5 bases, with 20 bases left between them. CDR3 length equals 15 residues. CDR3 region: CASTLLTGSEETQYF. CDR3 coding DNA: TGTGCCAGCACCCTCTTAACAGGGTCCGAGGAGACCCAGTACTTC.

There are a few counts of this clone. The chain uses TRBV18 and TRBJ2-2, with unresolved D. V lost 2 bases, J lost 6 bases, and 10 bases lay in between. The CDR3 contains 14 residues. Per the germline V gene, CDR1 is KGHSH and CDR2 is LQKENI. Here the CDR3 reads CASSPDLAAGELFF. DNA for the CDR3: TGTGCCAGCTCACCAGACTTAGCTGCCGGGGAGCTGTTTTTT.

The V and J genes are TRBV30 and TRBJ2-1; D is perhaps TRBD1 (6 bases). V dropped 7 bases and J dropped 2 bases, with 15 bases sitting between them. The CDR3 length is 14 residues. CDR1 and CDR2 from the germline V gene are GTSNPN and SVGIG (reference sequence). The CDR3 here is CASIQGIAYNEQFF. The CDR3 coding sequence is TGTGCCTCGATCCAGGGGATCGCCTACAATGAGCAGTTCTTC.

The chain carries TRBV7-9 and TRBJ1-5, with D maybe TRBD1 (6 bases). This CDR3 has 16 amino acids. Germline loops: CDR1 SEHNR, CDR2 FQNEAQ (reference sequence). Between the trimmed V and J ends, which lost 1 base and 4 bases, there was a span of 14 bases. The CDR3: CASSLEVRQGNQPQHF. The CDR3 DNA sequence: TGTGCCAGCAGCTTAGAGGTTCGCCAGGGGAATCAGCCCCAGCATTTT.

The J gene is TRBJ1-3, the V gene TRBV30; TRBD1 aligns across 7 bases. This CDR3 spans 19 amino acids. Germline CDR1 is GTSNPN and CDR2 is SVGIG (reference sequence). V shed 0 bases and J 3 bases; nucleotides not matched to a gene: 17. CDR3 nucleotides: TGTGCCTGGAGTGTATCTCTGGGGAGGGGGCGCTTAGGTGGAAACACCATATATTTT. Protein sequence: CAWSVSLGRGRLGGNTIYF.

The rearrangement links TRBV2 to TRBJ2-7; perhaps D is TRBD1 or TRBD2 (6 bases each). CDR3 length: 14 residues. V gave up 6 bases and J gave up 3 bases, with 15 bases separating them. Germline assignment: CDR1 SNHLY and CDR2 FYNNEI. DNA for the CDR3: TGTGCCAGCAGCGGACACGGGGGCAACTACGAGCAGTACTTC. Its translation: CASSGHGGNYEQYF.

This clone was seen more than once but under ten times. This chain connects TRBV5-1 to TRBJ1-1, with D unresolved. V gave up 5 bases and J gave up 3 bases, with 14 bases separating them. In germline, CDR1 is SGHRS, CDR2 YFSETQ. This CDR3 is 14 amino acids long. This chain's CDR3 is CASRSAIMDTEAFF. DNA for the CDR3: TGCGCCAGCAGGTCGGCCATAATGGACACTGAAGCTTTCTTT. The complete variable domain, with remaining parts taken from reference TRBV5-1 and TRBJ1-1, reads KAGVTQTPRYLIKTRGQQVTLSCSPISGHRSVSWYQQTPGQGLQFLFEYFSETQRNKGNFPGRFSGRQFSNSRSEMNVSTLELGDSALYLCASRSAIMDTEAFFGQGTRLTVV.

The chain recombines TRBV9 with TRBJ2-5; 8 bases are shared with TRBD2. CDR1 is SGDLS, CDR2 YYNGEE, per germline. V gave up 0 bases and J gave up 1 base; unmatched junction bases: 2. The CDR3 contains 15 residues. CDR3 DNA sequence: TGTGCCAGCAGCGTAGCGGGGGGGCCCCAAGAGACCCAGTACTTC. Protein: CASSVAGGPQETQYF.